Presented here are 29 T cell receptor beta chains from one specimen sequenced in a study of blood T cell repertoires in COVID-19. Profiling relied on immunoSEQ multiplex PCR, and the TCRdb table lists in-frame clones only, not all of them. The repertoire holds more than 65,000 clones, with more than 80% as singletons. The sequenced sample was peripheral blood. The origin of the receptors is a man older than 75 with acute or convalescent COVID-19.

In this sample, this clone turned up once. The chain recombines TRBV7-2 with TRBJ2-5; no firm D call. V lost 5 bases and J lost 2, with 12 bases in between. This CDR3 has 14 amino acids. CDR1 is SGHTA, CDR2 FQGNSA, per germline. The CDR3 sequence: CASSLRSSQETQYF. DNA for the CDR3: TGTGCCAGCAGCCTAAGATCGTCGCAAGAGACCCAGTACTTC.

The chain joins TRBV24-1 to TRBJ2-2; D perhaps matches TRBD1 (6 bases). The V end lost 3 bases, the J end lost 7 bases, and 8 bases lay between the germline ends. Germline values: CDR1 KGHDR, CDR2 SFDVKD. The CDR3 has 13 amino acids. For the CDR3, the DNA is TGTGCCACCAGTGATCTACAGGGCGGGGAGCTGTTTTTT. This encodes CATSDLQGGELFF.

This clone was recorded a few times. This chain joins TRBV6-5 and TRBJ2-7, with 9 positions matching TRBD1. CDR1 and CDR2 from the germline V gene are MNHEY and SVGAGI. V lost 10 bases to trimming and J lost 7 bases; unmatched junction nucleotides: 8. The CDR3 length is 12 residues. CDR3 DNA sequence: TGTGCCACCAGACAGGGGGATTTAGAGCAGTACTTC. Translating gives CATRQGDLEQYF.

This rearrangement joins TRBV19 to TRBJ1-5, with a weak D call TRBD1 (5 bases). Trimming cost V 6 bases and J 5 bases, with 20 bases left between them. Germline V gene lookup returns CDR1 LNHDA and CDR2 SQIVND (reference sequence). The CDR3 has 16 amino acids. The CDR3 region has the DNA TGTGCCAGTAGCGCCAGCGGGACTCCCGTAGATCAGCCCCAGCATTTT. Its protein product is CASSASGTPVDQPQHF.

The chain is built from TRBV6-4 and TRBJ2-1; TRBD2 agrees at 10 bases. Trimming removed 5 bases from V and 6 bases from J; junction bases left unmatched: 7. The V gene's germline CDR1 is MRHNA and CDR2 SNTAGT. The CDR3 consists of 15 residues. The CDR3 nucleotides read TGTGCCAGCAGTCAGCTAGCGGGAGTTCCCAATGAGCAGTTCTTC. Amino acids: CASSQLAGVPNEQFF.

The chain combines TRBV19 with TRBJ2-1; the match to TRBD2 covers 13 bases. The CDR3 runs to 18 residues. The junction had 15 bases not matched to a gene; V was cut back by 6 bases and J by 7 bases. Germline CDR1 and CDR2: LNHDA and SQIVND (reference sequence). Here the CDR3 reads CASRKTRLAGGSTNEQFF. In nucleotides, the CDR3 is TGTGCCAGTAGGAAAACTCGACTAGCGGGAGGCAGCACGAATGAGCAGTTCTTC.

This sequence joins TRBV25-1 and TRBJ1-2; D uncertain. The CDR3 loop spans 13 amino acids. Germline V gives CDR1 MGHDK, CDR2 SYGVNS. V was clipped by 3 bases and J by 5 bases, with 10 bases between them. The CDR3 reads CASSDRGRYGYTF. CDR3 in DNA: TGTGCCAGCAGTGATCGGGGAAGGTATGGCTACACCTTC.

This rearrangement joins TRBV6-5 to TRBJ2-7; a weak D match, TRBD1 (5 bases). In germline, CDR1 is MNHEY, CDR2 SVGAGI. V gave up 0 bases and J gave up 5 bases, with 8 bases separating them. The length of the CDR3 is 13 residues. CDR3 bases: TGTGCCAGCAGTTACTCTCGACAGCACGAGCAGTACTTC. Translation: CASSYSRQHEQYF.

As to this clone: A read error may account for a junction end that differs from germline. The rearrangement joins TRBV19 to TRBJ1-6; 7 nucleotides match TRBD1. Looked up from germline, CDR1 is LNHDA and CDR2 is SQIVND (reference sequence). CDR3 length equals 17 residues. CDR3 nucleotide sequence: TGTGCCAGTAGTACTCCCTCGACAGGGTCTACTAATTCGCCCCTCCACTTT. Amino acid sequence: CASSTPSTGSTNSPLHF.

The genes are TRBV7-2 and TRBJ2-7, with 10 bases fitting TRBD1. The germline V gene has CDR1 SGHTA and CDR2 FQGNSA. There are 15 residues in the CDR3. V trimming: 5 bases; J trimming: 7 bases; junction bases outside the gene matches: 11. The CDR3: CASSLRQGALAEQYF. DNA for the CDR3: TGTGCCAGCAGCCTACGACAGGGGGCGCTTGCGGAGCAGTACTTC. Drawing the rest from reference TRBV7-2 and TRBJ2-7, the complete variable domain is GAGVSQSPSNKVTEKGKDVELRCDPISGHTALYWYRQSLGQGLEFLIYFQGNSAPDKSGLPSDRFSAERTGGSVSTLTIQRTQQEDSAVYLCASSLRQGALAEQYFGPGTRLTVT.

The chain recombines TRBV15 with TRBJ2-7; the D gene is possibly TRBD1 (7 bases). This CDR3 is 16 amino acids long. Looked up from germline, CDR1 is LNHNV and CDR2 is YYDKDF (reference sequence). V was trimmed by 2 bases and J by 6 bases, leaving 20 bases between them. CDR3 loop: CATSRSQGGSVGEQYF. The DNA of the CDR3 is TGTGCCACCAGCAGATCGCAGGGGGGCTCAGTGGGCGAGCAGTACTTC.

This clone was recorded a few times. The chain employs TRBV11-2 and TRBJ2-3, with TRBD2 matching 8 bases. The CDR3 runs to 16 residues. Unmatched junction bases numbered 10, after V lost 4 bases and J lost 4 bases. Germline loops: CDR1 SGHAT, CDR2 FQNNGV. The CDR3, as DNA: TGTGCCAGCAGCTCCACCGGGACTAGTTTTCCAGATACGCAGTATTTT. Translated, it gives CASSSTGTSFPDTQYF. The variable domain in full, completed from reference TRBV11-2 and TRBJ2-3, reads EAGVAQSPRYKIIEKRQSVAFWCNPISGHATLYWYQQILGQGPKLLIQFQNNGVVDDSQLPKDRFSAERLKGVDSTLKIQPAKLEDSAVYLCASSSTGTSFPDTQYFGPGTRLTVL.

The rearrangement links TRBV5-1 to TRBJ1-3; 7 bases align to TRBD1. V shed 3 bases and J 0 bases; nucleotides not matched to a gene: 12. Germline lookup yields CDR1 SGHRS and CDR2 YFSETQ. The CDR3 is 18 residues long. DNA of the CDR3: TGCGCCAGCAGCTCATCCACCGGGACAGCTTTCTCTGGAAACACCATATATTTT. Its protein product is CASSSSTGTAFSGNTIYF.

The V call is TRBV5-4, the J call TRBJ1-2; D uncertain. In germline, CDR1 is SGHNT, CDR2 YYREEE (reference sequence). The length of the CDR3 is 16 residues. V was clipped by 1 base and J by 0 bases, with 13 bases between them. Here the CDR3 reads CASSLPGNRPNYGYTF. The CDR3 nucleotides read TGTGCCAGCAGCTTGCCGGGGAACCGCCCTAACTATGGCTACACCTTC.

This clone was observed a single time. The gene calls are TRBV19 and TRBJ2-3, with D possibly matching TRBD2 (6 bases). V lost 7 bases and J 3 bases, leaving 29 bases between the germline ends. Germline CDR1 is LNHDA and CDR2 is SQIVND (reference sequence). The CDR3 runs to 19 residues. CDR3 nucleotide sequence: TGTGCCAGTAAGTCCGATAGCGGCGACCCCCCTCTGGCGACAGATACGCAGTATTTT. Its translation: CASKSDSGDPPLATDTQYF.

This clone was counted once. The genes are TRBV28 and TRBJ2-5, with TRBD2 matching 11 bases. Germline assignment: CDR1 MDHEN and CDR2 SYDVKM. The J segment lost 2 bases and the V segment lost 5 bases, leaving 13 bases of the junction unmatched. This CDR3 is 18 amino acids long. CDR3 DNA: TGTGCCAGCAGTCCTAGCGGGAGGTCCCCACCTCAACAAGAGACCCAGTACTTC. Its protein is CASSPSGRSPPQQETQYF.

This chain uses TRBV5-1 with TRBJ1-4; D call uncertain. CDR3 length equals 16 residues. Germline V gene data show CDR1 as SGHRS and CDR2 as YFSETQ. The V gene lost 4 bases and the J gene lost 4 bases, with 17 bases spanning the gap. This CDR3 reads CASSLDRTDYNEKLFF. CDR3 coding DNA: TGCGCCAGCAGCCTCGACCGGACGGACTATAATGAAAAACTGTTTTTT. Combining the CDR3 with reference TRBV5-1 and TRBJ1-4 gives the whole variable domain KAGVTQTPRYLIKTRGQQVTLSCSPISGHRSVSWYQQTPGQGLQFLFEYFSETQRNKGNFPGRFSGRQFSNSRSEMNVSTLELGDSALYLCASSLDRTDYNEKLFFGSGTQLSVL.

J is TRBJ2-6 and V is TRBV9; D not certain. The CDR3 totals 12 residues. Germline CDR1 SGDLS, CDR2 YYNGEE. Trimming left V 4 bases short and J 10 bases short, with 9 bases between. The CDR3 DNA follows: TGTGCCAGCAGCACCCCCAGGAACGTCCTGACTTTC. Translation: CASSTPRNVLTF.

V and J are TRBV24-1 and TRBJ2-5, with D possibly matching TRBD1 (5 bases). Germline V CDR1 and CDR2: KGHDR, SFDVKD. Trimming removed 3 bases at V and 3 bases at J, with 10 bases between. The CDR3 length is 14 residues. In nucleotides, the CDR3 is TGTGCCACCAGTGATCTCGACAGTGAAGAGACCCAGTACTTC. This translates into CATSDLDSEETQYF.

The chain combines TRBV25-1 with TRBJ1-2; 9 bases fit TRBD1. V lost 6 bases and J lost 8; bases outside the gene matches: 7. The CDR3 is made up of 13 amino acids. Germline CDR1 reads MGHDK; CDR2 reads SYGVNS. The CDR3 is CASSGTGSGGYTF. In DNA form, the CDR3 reads TGTGCCAGCAGCGGGACAGGGAGCGGCGGCTACACCTTC.

V and J are TRBV18 and TRBJ1-3; perhaps TRBD1 as D (6 bases). The CDR3 is 17 residues long. Germline CDR1 reads KGHSH; CDR2 reads LQKENI. V was pared by 0 bases and J by 8 bases, with 20 bases between. In DNA form, the CDR3 reads TGTGCCAGCTCACCACCGGGCAGGGGATTATCGTTCGACACCATATATTTT. It yields the protein CASSPPGRGLSFDTIYF.

The chain is built from TRBV7-2 and TRBJ2-7; TRBD1 agrees at 10 bases. CDR1 is SGHTA, CDR2 FQGNSA, per germline. V was pared by 2 bases and J by 6 bases, with 4 bases of the junction left unmatched. The CDR3 totals 14 residues. CDR3 loop: CASSLSGTGAEQYF. CDR3 DNA sequence: TGTGCCAGCAGCTTAAGTGGGACAGGGGCCGAGCAGTACTTC. Filled out from reference TRBV7-2 and TRBJ2-7, the complete variable domain reads GAGVSQSPSNKVTEKGKDVELRCDPISGHTALYWYRQSLGQGLEFLIYFQGNSAPDKSGLPSDRFSAERTGGSVSTLTIQRTQQEDSAVYLCASSLSGTGAEQYFGPGTRLTVT.

The chain links TRBV7-3 to TRBJ2-3; tentative D call: TRBD1 (6 bases). V was cut by 5 bases and J by 6 bases, with 9 bases left in between. Per germline, CDR1 SGHTA and CDR2 FQGTGA. The CDR3 consists of 12 residues. The CDR3 loop reads CASSTTGDTQYF. CDR3 sequence (DNA): TGTGCCAGCAGCACAACAGGGGATACGCAGTATTTT.

This clone showed up many times. This chain uses TRBV13 with TRBJ2-7, with TRBD1 matching over 9 bases. The CDR3 totals 15 residues. V shed 6 bases, J shed 4 bases, and the junction held 10 bases outside the gene matches. CDR1 and CDR2 from the germline V gene are PRHDT and FYEKMQ (reference sequence). CDR3 amino acids: CASRLQGQGGYEQYF. The CDR3 nucleotides read TGTGCCAGCAGACTTCAGGGACAGGGAGGGTACGAGCAGTACTTC.

The chain links TRBV5-4 to TRBJ1-1; TRBD1 aligns across 8 bases. Germline CDR1 and CDR2: SGHNT and YYREEE (reference sequence). The CDR3 sequence is 15 residues long. J gave up 7 bases and V 2 bases, and 10 bases lay outside the gene matches. The CDR3 DNA reads as TGTGCCAGCAGCTTTACCCTGGACAGGGTGAATGAAGCTTTCTTT. Amino acid sequence: CASSFTLDRVNEAFF.

The chain has TRBV5-1 and TRBJ1-3; D might be TRBD1 (6 bases). Germline CDR1 is SGHRS and CDR2 is YFSETQ. The V end was cut by 4 bases, the J end by 0 bases, with 11 bases between. The CDR3 sequence is 15 residues long. The CDR3 here is CASSTQGFSGNTIYF. CDR3 nucleotides: TGCGCCAGCAGCACACAGGGTTTCTCTGGAAACACCATATATTTT.

The chain couples TRBV5-6 to TRBJ2-4; D possibly corresponds to TRBD2 (6 bases). Germline CDR1 and CDR2: SGHDT and YYEEEE. The CDR3 extends over 14 amino acids. With 0 bases removed from V and 13 bases from J, the gap between germline ends came to 17 bases. CDR3 region: CASSLESLGRRQYF. CDR3 sequence (DNA): TGTGCCAGCAGCTTGGAGTCTTTAGGGAGGAGGCAGTACTTC.

The V call is TRBV5-4, the J call TRBJ2-7, with TRBD1 matching over 7 bases. The CDR3 sequence is 15 residues long. The germline V gene has CDR1 SGHNT and CDR2 YYREEE (reference sequence). V lost 2 bases, J lost 3 bases, and 8 bases stayed unmatched. In DNA form, the CDR3 reads TGTGCCAGCAGCTTATCACAGGGGATAGACTACGAGCAGTACTTC. This codes for CASSLSQGIDYEQYF.

The chain employs TRBV4-1 and TRBJ2-1; 12 positions match TRBD2. CDR1 MGHRA and CDR2 YSYEKL come from the germline V gene. The CDR3 has 17 amino acids. V lost 0 bases, J lost 6 bases, and 6 bases stayed unmatched. The CDR3 is CASSQEWTSGVLNEQFF. In DNA, the CDR3 is TGCGCCAGCAGCCAAGAATGGACTAGCGGGGTGCTCAATGAGCAGTTCTTC.